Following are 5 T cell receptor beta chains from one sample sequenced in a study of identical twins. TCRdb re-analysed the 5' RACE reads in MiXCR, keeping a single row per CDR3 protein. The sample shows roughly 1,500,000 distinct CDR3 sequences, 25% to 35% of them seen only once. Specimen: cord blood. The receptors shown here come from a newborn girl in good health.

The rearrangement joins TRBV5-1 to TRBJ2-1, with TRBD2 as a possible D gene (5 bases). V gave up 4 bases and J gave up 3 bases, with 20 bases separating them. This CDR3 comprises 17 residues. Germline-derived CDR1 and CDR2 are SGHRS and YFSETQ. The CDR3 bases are TGCGCCAGCAGCCTCACCTTACTAGGAAGACACTACAATGAGCAGTTCTTC. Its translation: CASSLTLLGRHYNEQFF.

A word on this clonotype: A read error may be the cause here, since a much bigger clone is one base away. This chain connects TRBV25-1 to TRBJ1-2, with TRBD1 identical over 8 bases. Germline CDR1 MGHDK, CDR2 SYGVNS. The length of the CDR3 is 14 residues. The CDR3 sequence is CASSERQGASGHTF. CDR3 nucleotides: TGTGCCAGCAGTGAACGGCAGGGGGCGAGTGGCCACACCTTC.

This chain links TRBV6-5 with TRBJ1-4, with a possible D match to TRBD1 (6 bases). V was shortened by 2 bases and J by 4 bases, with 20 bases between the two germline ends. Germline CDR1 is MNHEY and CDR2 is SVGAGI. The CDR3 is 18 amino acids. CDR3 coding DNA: TGTGCCAGCAGTTACAATGGCAGGGGCGCCAAACTTAATGAAAAACTGTTTTTT. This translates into CASSYNGRGAKLNEKLFF.

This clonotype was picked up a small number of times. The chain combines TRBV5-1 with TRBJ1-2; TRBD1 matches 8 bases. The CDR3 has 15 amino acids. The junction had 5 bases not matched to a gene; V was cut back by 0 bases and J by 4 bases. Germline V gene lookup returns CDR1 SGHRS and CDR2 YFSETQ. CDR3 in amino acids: CASSLATGVPYGYTF. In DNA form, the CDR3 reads TGCGCCAGCAGCTTGGCGACAGGGGTCCCCTATGGCTACACCTTC.

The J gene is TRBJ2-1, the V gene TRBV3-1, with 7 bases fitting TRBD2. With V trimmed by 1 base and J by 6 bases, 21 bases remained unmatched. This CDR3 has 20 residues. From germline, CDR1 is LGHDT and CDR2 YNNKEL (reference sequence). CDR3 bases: TGTGCCAGCAGCCAAGGAGAGACTAGCTTGGGTGGGAGATTTCCCAATGAGCAGTTCTTC. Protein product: CASSQGETSLGGRFPNEQFF.